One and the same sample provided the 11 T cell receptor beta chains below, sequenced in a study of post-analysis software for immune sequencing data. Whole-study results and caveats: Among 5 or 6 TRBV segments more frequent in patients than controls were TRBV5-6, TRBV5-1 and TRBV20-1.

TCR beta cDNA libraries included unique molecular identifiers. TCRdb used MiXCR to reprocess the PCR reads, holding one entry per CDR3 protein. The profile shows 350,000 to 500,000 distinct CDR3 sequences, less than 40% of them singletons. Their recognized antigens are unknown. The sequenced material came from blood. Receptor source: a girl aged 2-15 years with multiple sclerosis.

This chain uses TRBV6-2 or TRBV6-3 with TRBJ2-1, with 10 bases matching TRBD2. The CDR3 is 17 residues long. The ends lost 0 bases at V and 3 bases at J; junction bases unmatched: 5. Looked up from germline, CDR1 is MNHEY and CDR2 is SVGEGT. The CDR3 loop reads CASSYSPAGGIYNEQFF. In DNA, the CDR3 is TGTGCCAGCAGTTACTCCCCAGCGGGAGGGATCTACAATGAGCAGTTCTTC.

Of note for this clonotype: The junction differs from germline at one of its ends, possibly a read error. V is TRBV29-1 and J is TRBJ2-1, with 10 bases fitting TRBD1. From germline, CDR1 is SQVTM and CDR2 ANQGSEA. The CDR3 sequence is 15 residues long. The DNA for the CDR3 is TGCAGCGTCGAAGGTGTGGGGACAGGGGTCAATGAGCAGTTCTTC. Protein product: CSVEGVGTGVNEQFF.

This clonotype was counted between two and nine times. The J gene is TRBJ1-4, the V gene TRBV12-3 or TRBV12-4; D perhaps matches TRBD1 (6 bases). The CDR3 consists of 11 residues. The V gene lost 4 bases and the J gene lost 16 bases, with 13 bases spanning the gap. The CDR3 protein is CASSSGTKGFF. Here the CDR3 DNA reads TGTGCCAGCAGTTCGGGGACAAAGGGGTTTTTT.

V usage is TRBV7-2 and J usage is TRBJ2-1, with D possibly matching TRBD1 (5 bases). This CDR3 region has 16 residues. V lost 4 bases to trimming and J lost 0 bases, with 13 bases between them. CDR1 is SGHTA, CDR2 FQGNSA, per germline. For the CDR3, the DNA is TGTGCCAGCAGCTCCCAGGATCAGGGCTCCTACAATGAGCAGTTCTTC. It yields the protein CASSSQDQGSYNEQFF.

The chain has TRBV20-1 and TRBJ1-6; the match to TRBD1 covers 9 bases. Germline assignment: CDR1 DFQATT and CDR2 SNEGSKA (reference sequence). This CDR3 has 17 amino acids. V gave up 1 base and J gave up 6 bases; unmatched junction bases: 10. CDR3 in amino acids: CSARGKGGQGPNSPLHF. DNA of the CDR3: TGCAGTGCTAGAGGGAAGGGAGGACAGGGGCCTAATTCACCCCTCCACTTT.

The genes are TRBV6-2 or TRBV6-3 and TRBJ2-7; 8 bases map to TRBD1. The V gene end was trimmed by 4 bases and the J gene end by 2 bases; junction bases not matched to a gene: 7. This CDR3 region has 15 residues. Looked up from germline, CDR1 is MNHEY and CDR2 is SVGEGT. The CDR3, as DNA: TGTGCCAGCAGTTTCACAGGGGACAGGACCTACGAGCAGTACTTC. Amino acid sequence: CASSFTGDRTYEQYF.

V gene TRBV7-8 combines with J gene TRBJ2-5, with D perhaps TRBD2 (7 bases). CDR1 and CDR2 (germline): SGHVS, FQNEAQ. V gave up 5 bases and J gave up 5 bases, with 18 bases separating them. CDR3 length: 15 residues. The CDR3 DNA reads TGTGCCAGCAGCCGATTCGGGGGGCGTACGGAGACCCAGTACTTC. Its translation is CASSRFGGRTETQYF.

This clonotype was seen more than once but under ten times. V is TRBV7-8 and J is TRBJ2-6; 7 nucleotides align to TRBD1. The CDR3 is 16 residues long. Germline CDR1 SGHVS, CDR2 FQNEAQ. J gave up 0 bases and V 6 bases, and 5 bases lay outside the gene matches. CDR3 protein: CASRHRDSSGANVLTF. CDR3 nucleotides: TGTGCCAGCAGGCACAGGGACAGCTCTGGGGCCAACGTCCTGACTTTC.

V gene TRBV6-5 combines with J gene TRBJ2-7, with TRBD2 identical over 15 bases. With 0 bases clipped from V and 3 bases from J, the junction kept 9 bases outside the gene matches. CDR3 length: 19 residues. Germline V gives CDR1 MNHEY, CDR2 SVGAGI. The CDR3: CASSYSAGLAGGSYYEQYF. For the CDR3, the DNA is TGTGCCAGCAGTTACTCGGCGGGACTAGCGGGGGGCTCTTACTACGAGCAGTACTTC.

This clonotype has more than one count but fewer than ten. Here the CDR3 DNA reads TGCGCCAGCAGCTTGGGACAGGGCCCTAACTATGGCTACACCTTC. As protein: CASSLGQGPNYGYTF. This chain joins TRBV5-1 and TRBJ1-2; 7 bases map to TRBD1. The CDR3 is 15 residues long. V dropped 0 bases and J dropped 0; count of bases not matched to a gene: 2. From germline, CDR1 is SGHRS and CDR2 YFSETQ. Complete variable domain (other parts from reference TRBV5-1 and TRBJ1-2): KAGVTQTPRYLIKTRGQQVTLSCSPISGHRSVSWYQQTPGQGLQFLFEYFSETQRNKGNFPGRFSGRQFSNSRSEMNVSTLELGDSALYLCASSLGQGPNYGYTFGSGTRLTVV.

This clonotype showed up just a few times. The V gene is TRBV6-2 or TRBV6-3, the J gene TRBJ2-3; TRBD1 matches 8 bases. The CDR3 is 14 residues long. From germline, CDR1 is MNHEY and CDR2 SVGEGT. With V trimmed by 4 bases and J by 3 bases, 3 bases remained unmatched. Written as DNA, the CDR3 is TGTGCCAGCAGTTGGCAGGGGGCAACAGATACGCAGTATTTT. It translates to CASSWQGATDTQYF.